This T cell receptor (beta chain) was profiled in a study of shared clonotypes between healthy human individuals. Whole-study results and caveats: What naive subsets generally showed was a larger estimated richness than memory subsets showed.

Evenly divided among several immunoSEQ plates was the genomic DNA of each subset. Profiled with immunoSEQ multiplex PCR; TCRdb holds only in-frame clones, not every one. The sample includes about 2 million clones, about 95% of them seen just once. In regard to this clone: Its target is not known.

CD45RO negativity and positive selection for CCR7 defined naive CD8 cells, a population that excluded terminally differentiated effector memory CD45RA+ cells. This sequence originates from a man aged 18 to 29 in good health. Sequenced: naive CD8+ T cells sorted from blood.

CDR3 sequence: CAWGDLWGDGYTF. The DNA for the CDR3 is TGTGCCTGGGGAGACCTATGGGGGGATGGCTACACCTTC. The genes are TRBV30 and TRBJ1-2; D is possibly TRBD1 (5 bases). The germline V gene has CDR1 GTSNPN and CDR2 SVGIG (reference sequence). The CDR3 is made up of 13 amino acids. The V end was cut by 5 bases, the J end by 6 bases, with 16 bases between.